This entry lists 6 T cell receptor beta chains sequenced from one sample in a study of cytomegalovirus exposure and HLA in healthy donors. Amplification used 60 Vbeta primers and 13 Jbeta primers. Libraries were prepared by immunoSEQ multiplex PCR; TCRdb keeps only in-frame clonotypes and omits some of them. The sample has approximately 160,000 clones; roughly 70% are singletons. The specimen was PBMCs. These receptors were obtained from a woman aged 35 to 49 in good health and CMV-seropositive.

This clone was found once. The chain combines TRBV5-1 with TRBJ1-1; possible D gene TRBD1, 5 bases. Trimming took off 4 bases at V and 5 bases at J, with 18 bases between the two ends. Germline V lookup: CDR1 SGHRS, CDR2 YFSETQ. This CDR3 region has 15 residues. The CDR3 spells CASSPGRGTGTEAFF. Written as DNA, the CDR3 is TGCGCCAGCAGCCCTGGGAGGGGAACCGGAACTGAAGCTTTCTTT. The complete variable domain, with remaining parts taken from reference TRBV5-1 and TRBJ1-1, reads KAGVTQTPRYLIKTRGQQVTLSCSPISGHRSVSWYQQTPGQGLQFLFEYFSETQRNKGNFPGRFSGRQFSNSRSEMNVSTLELGDSALYLCASSPGRGTGTEAFFGQGTRLTVV.

The genes are TRBV4-2 and TRBJ2-3, with 14 bases that match TRBD2. The germline V gene encodes CDR1 LGHNA and CDR2 YNFKEQ. This CDR3 contains 17 residues. V lost 1 base and J lost 4; bases outside the gene matches: 4. The chain's CDR3 is CASSQVGLAGEADTQYF. DNA of the CDR3: TGTGCCAGCAGCCAAGTGGGACTAGCGGGAGAGGCAGATACGCAGTATTTT.

The chain joins TRBV6-1 to TRBJ2-7; 9 nucleotides match TRBD1. V lost 6 bases to trimming and J lost 4 bases; unmatched junction nucleotides: 7. The CDR3 contains 14 residues. Germline lookup yields CDR1 MNHNS and CDR2 SASEGT. This CDR3 is CASRRSGTGYEQYF. CDR3 coding DNA: TGTGCCAGCAGAAGGTCCGGGACAGGGTACGAGCAGTACTTC.

The chain combines TRBV18 with TRBJ1-2; 7 nucleotides agree with TRBD1. There are 17 residues in the CDR3. Germline loops: CDR1 KGHSH, CDR2 LQKENI. With 4 bases clipped from V and 4 bases from J, the junction kept 15 bases outside the gene matches. In DNA, the CDR3 is TGTGCCAGCTCACAAGGACTGTTTGAAGGGGGCGTCTATGGCTACACCTTC. Its translation is CASSQGLFEGGVYGYTF.

The rearrangement joins TRBV11-2 to TRBJ2-1, with D uncertain. Germline lookup yields CDR1 SGHAT and CDR2 FQNNGV. The CDR3 is made up of 15 amino acids. V lost 8 bases and J lost 6, with 20 bases in between. The CDR3: CASALREFRVNEQFF. The CDR3 nucleotides read TGTGCCAGCGCCTTGCGAGAGTTTCGGGTCAATGAGCAGTTCTTC.

This clone was detected once. The V gene is TRBV19, the J gene TRBJ1-6; TRBD1 matches at 11 bases. The V segment lost 5 bases and the J segment 14 bases; nucleotides outside the gene matches: 5. The CDR3 contains 13 residues. Germline V gene lookup returns CDR1 LNHDA and CDR2 SQIVND (reference sequence). CDR3 region: CASSSRDRGALHF. CDR3 in DNA: TGTGCCAGTAGTTCCAGGGACAGGGGGGCCCTCCACTTT.